Described below is a single T cell receptor (beta chain) sequence and its context. Ten or more counts support this clonotype. Its cognate antigen has yet to be identified. The input lacks base qualities; no much larger clone sits a single base away. The hyperthyroidism patients were 18 to 65 years old and newly diagnosed, with a disease duration of less than 2 months. Patients were excluded if they had other autoimmune diseases, uncontrolled infections, pregnancy or lactation. Clinical symptoms, serum thyroxine, TRAb, thyroid ultrasound and orbital computed tomography formed the basis of the diagnosis. Trizol reagent was used to extract the total RNA, and its quality was then checked on an Agilent 2100 Bioanalyzer. The data derive from a study of Graves' ophthalmopathy and Graves' hyperthyroidism (dated by TCRdb to between 2018 and 2020). About the study as a whole: Hyperthyroidism was considered stable if no progression to ophthalmopathy occurred within 18 months of follow-up. To tell Graves' ophthalmopathy apart from Graves' hyperthyroidism, and to predict which patients would progress to ophthalmopathy, the study relied on TCR beta repertoire signatures. In total, 135 blood samples were TCR-sequenced: 43 ophthalmopathy, 75 hyperthyroidism and approximately 17 hyperthyroidism-to-ophthalmopathy patients. A discovery set of 100 patients (roughly 41 ophthalmopathy, some 58 stable hyperthyroidism) was enrolled to explore V-J signatures distinguishing ophthalmopathy from hyperthyroidism. An independent validation cohort was composed of fewer than 20 hyperthyroidism patients and 15 to 17 patients who later progressed from hyperthyroidism to ophthalmopathy. In over 5 hyperthyroidism patients, the T-cell repertoire of thyroid tissue was compared with the T-cell repertoire of blood. Once sampling was done, hyperthyroidism patients were given methimazole at a starting dose of 30 mg daily, while ophthalmopathy patients were given high-dose intravenous methylprednisolone.

The paper's findings and limits, for the study overall: In validation, the model predicted ophthalmopathy progression with about 71% sensitivity and 72.22% specificity; some twelve predicted patients were CT-confirmed with GO in a median of approximately 6.5 months. Most expanded thyroid clonotypes with a frequency above 0.001 also appeared in blood, which suggests that blood repertoires may reflect the immune response in the thyroid. The 13-signature model separated ophthalmopathy from stable hyperthyroidism with 85% to 90% sensitivity and just under 84% specificity in cross-validation, and 80%/75% in the test set. Sample size was not statistically predetermined, and group allocation was not concealed from the investigators.

The V end gives up 1 base and the J end 8 bases, leaving 4 bases in the junction not matched to a gene. Via the germline V gene, CDR1 is SNHLY and CDR2 FYNNEI. Spanning cysteine to phenylalanine, the CDR3 consists of 14 amino acids. Just the 42-base CDR3 DNA is kept, in frame starting at base 1. For repertoire sequencing, TCR beta CDR3 regions were amplified from RNA transcripts. The first round of RT-PCR was done with HTBI primers and the Qiagen OneStep RT-PCR kit, and was followed by a second round of multiplex PCR, then size selection and purification. The libraries underwent paired-end sequencing with 100 bp reads on an Illumina HiSeq2000. Concerning the study's data processing: Reads were processed with SOAPnuke, discarding reads with adapters, uncalled bases, mean Phred below 15, or no exact constant-primer or identifier match. High-quality paired reads were merged with COPE v1.2.5. Clonotypes were defined as unique nucleotide sequences and were aligned to IMGT TRB V, D and J references using MiTCR v1.1. Only V-J combinations with frequency above 0.0001 were analysed, covering 99% to 99.2% of repertoires. A TCR clonal expansion and chaos score per V-J combination was defined as the ratio of F50 clonal expansion to chaos observed in the TCRdist matrix. Welch's t-statistics and random forest were used to narrow the features down to over ten V-J combinations, which were then fed into a naive Bayes classifier. Thyroid-blood repertoire similarity was quantified with the Morisita-Horn index. The public reads were quality trimmed at Q25 with fastp and then assembled into clones with MiXCR by TCRdb, keeping productive beta chains. Identical CDR3 proteins give one entry, which carries the most common genes and DNA. What appears here as the V and J calls and clone size reflects TCRdb's work, not the paper's. The sample records 580,000 or so distinct CDR3 sequences, roughly 39% of which are singletons. The top ten clonotypes cover about 4.2% of the sample.

The clonotype was recovered from an adult man with Graves' hyperthyroidism. The chain links TRBV2 with TRBJ1-4; a stretch of 7 junction bases matches TRBD1. Sequenced sample: peripheral blood or thyroid tissue (not recorded which). The bases are TGTGCCAGCAGTGAAGGGACAGGATCAGAAAAACTGTTTTTT. This encodes CASSEGTGSEKLFF.